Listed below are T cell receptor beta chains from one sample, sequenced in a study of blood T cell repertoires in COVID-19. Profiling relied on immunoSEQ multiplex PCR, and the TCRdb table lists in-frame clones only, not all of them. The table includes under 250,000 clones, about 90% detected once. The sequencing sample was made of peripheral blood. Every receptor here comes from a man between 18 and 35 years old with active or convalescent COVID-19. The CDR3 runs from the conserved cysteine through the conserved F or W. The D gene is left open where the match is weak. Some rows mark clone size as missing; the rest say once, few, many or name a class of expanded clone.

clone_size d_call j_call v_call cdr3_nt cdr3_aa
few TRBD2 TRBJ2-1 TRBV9 TGTGCCAGCAGTCATAGCGGGAGGGCCGGCAATGAGCAGTTCTTC CASSHSGRAGNEQFF
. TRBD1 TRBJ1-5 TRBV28 TGTGCCAGCAGCCCCTGGGACAGTGGCAATCAGCCCCAGCATTTT CASSPWDSGNQPQHF
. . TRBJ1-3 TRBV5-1 TGCGCCAGCAGCTTGCCGGGTGGAAACACCATATATTTT CASSLPGGNTIYF
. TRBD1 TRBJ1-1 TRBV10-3 TGTGCCATCAGTCAAGCGGCAGACAGGGGGGGCCTTGAAGCTTTCTTT CAISQAADRGGLEAFF
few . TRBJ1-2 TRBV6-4 TGCCCACACGGGGGCTACACCTTC CPHGGYTF
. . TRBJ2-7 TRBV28 TGTGCCACCCGGACAGCCCCAATATACGAGCAGTACTTC CATRTAPIYEQYF
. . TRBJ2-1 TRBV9 TGTGCCAGCAGCGGACCTCTTATGGGGGGTGTTTTATACAATGAGCAGTTCTTC CASSGPLMGGVLYNEQFF
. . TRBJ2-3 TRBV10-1 TGCGCCAGCAGTGAAGGAGGCACGCAGTATTTT CASSEGGTQYF
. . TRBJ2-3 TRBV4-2 TGTGCCAGCAGCCAAGGCGAAGTTGCAGATACGCAGTATTTT CASSQGEVADTQYF
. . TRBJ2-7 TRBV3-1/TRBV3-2 TGTGCCAGGGTTTCCAGGGTGTTCCCCTACGAGCAGTACTTC CARVSRVFPYEQYF
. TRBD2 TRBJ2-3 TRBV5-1 TGCGCCAGCAGCTGGAGCGGGGGGGCTAGCACAGATACGCAGTATTTT CASSWSGGASTDTQYF
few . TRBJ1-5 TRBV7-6 TGTGCCAGCAGCTCCGGGACACGGGATTCCTATCAGCCCCAGCATTTT CASSSGTRDSYQPQHF
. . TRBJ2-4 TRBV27 TGTGCCAGCAGTGATGCGGCGGCACTAGCCAAAAACATTCAGTACTTC CASSDAAALAKNIQYF
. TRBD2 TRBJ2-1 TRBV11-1 TGTGCCAGCAGCTTAAAACTAGCGGGAGATAATGAGCAGTTCTTC CASSLKLAGDNEQFF
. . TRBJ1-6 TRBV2 TGTGCCAGCAGTCGGGTTAGTTCACCCCTCCACTTT CASSRVSSPLHF
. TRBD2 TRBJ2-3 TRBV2 TGTGCCAGCGCTACCGGGACTAGCGGAACCACCACACGACGGGATACGCAGTATTTT CASATGTSGTTTRRDTQYF
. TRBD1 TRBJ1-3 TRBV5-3 TGTGCCAGGCGAAGTGGCCTGGACAGGTTACGCTCTGGAAACACCATATATTTT CARRSGLDRLRSGNTIYF
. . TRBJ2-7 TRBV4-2 TGTGCCAGCAGCCAAGATGAGGGTTGGTACGAGCAGTACTTC CASSQDEGWYEQYF
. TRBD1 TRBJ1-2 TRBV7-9 TGTGCCGGAGGGACAGGGAACTATGGCTACACCTTC CAGGTGNYGYTF
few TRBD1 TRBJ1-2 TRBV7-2 TGTGCCAGCAGCTTATCCGGGACAGTCCGCGGCTACACCTTC CASSLSGTVRGYTF
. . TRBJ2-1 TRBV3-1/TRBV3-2 TGTGCCAGCAGCCAAGCGACATGGTCAGACAATGAGCAGTTCTTC CASSQATWSDNEQFF
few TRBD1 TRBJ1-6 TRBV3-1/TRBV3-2 TGTGCCAGCAGCCACCGACAGGGAAATCTACGATCACCCCTCCACTTT CASSHRQGNLRSPLHF
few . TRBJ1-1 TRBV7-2 TGTGCCAGCAGCTTAGTCCACAGAACGAGCACTGAAGCTTTCTTT CASSLVHRTSTEAFF
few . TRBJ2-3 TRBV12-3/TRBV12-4 TGTGCCAGCAGCTTGTTCGCAGATACGCAGTATTTT CASSLFADTQYF
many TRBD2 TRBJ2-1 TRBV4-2 TGTGCCAGCAGCCAAGATAGCGGGAGCTACAATGAGCAGTTCTTC CASSQDSGSYNEQFF
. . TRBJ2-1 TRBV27 TGTGCCAGCAGTCCCCCCCCGAGTCCCGCCAATCTTTACAATGAGCAGTTCTTC CASSPPPSPANLYNEQFF
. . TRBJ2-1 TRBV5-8 TGTGCCAGCAGCAACTCCAGGGTGTTGGATGAGCAGTTCTTC CASSNSRVLDEQFF
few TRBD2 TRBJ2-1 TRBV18 TGTGCCAGCTCACCAGTGGCTAGCGGGGGCCAATTATACAATGAGCAGTTCTTC CASSPVASGGQLYNEQFF
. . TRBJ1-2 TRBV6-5 TGTGCCAGCAGTTACCAGGACAGATCCTATGGCTACACCTTC CASSYQDRSYGYTF
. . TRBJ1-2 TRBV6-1 TGTGCCAGCAGTGAGACAGTTGGCTACACCTTC CASSETVGYTF
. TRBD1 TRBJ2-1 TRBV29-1 TGCAGCGTTGTTTTTGGGCAGGGGGCAGTTAGCTCCTACAATGAGCAGTTCTTC CSVVFGQGAVSSYNEQFF
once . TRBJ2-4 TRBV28 TGTGCCAGCAGTGCCGGGGGGCTAGCCAAAAACATTCAGTACTTC CASSAGGLAKNIQYF
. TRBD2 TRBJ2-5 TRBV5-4 TGTGCCAGCAGCCACGGCATATCGGGACTAGCGTTAGATAAAGAGACCCAGTACTTC CASSHGISGLALDKETQYF
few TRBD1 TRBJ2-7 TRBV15 TGTGCCACCAGCGACAGGGGCGAGCAGTACTTC CATSDRGEQYF
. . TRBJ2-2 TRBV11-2 TGTGCCAGCAGCTTAGATGGAGGGTTTTCCGGGGAGCTGTTTTTT CASSLDGGFSGELFF
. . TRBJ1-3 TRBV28 TGTGCCAGCAGTTTACCCGCTCAGGGAACTGGAAACACCATATATTTT CASSLPAQGTGNTIYF
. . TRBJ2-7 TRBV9 TGTGCCAGCAGCGTAGGGGGCAGGGCGAACCCTCGGGAGCAGTACTTC CASSVGGRANPREQYF
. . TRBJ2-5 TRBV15 TGTGCCACCAGCAGGGGGGGCCAAGAGACCCAGTACTTC CATSRGGQETQYF
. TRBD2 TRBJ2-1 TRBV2 TGTGCCAGCAGCCGGACTAGCGGGAGCAATGAGCAGTTCTTC CASSRTSGSNEQFF
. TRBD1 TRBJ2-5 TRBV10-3 TGTGCCATCAGTGAGACAGGGGGCCAAGAGACCCAGTACTTC CAISETGGQETQYF
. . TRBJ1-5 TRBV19 TGTGCCAGTAGTATTGTCGGAGACGGGTATCAGCCCCAGCATTTT CASSIVGDGYQPQHF
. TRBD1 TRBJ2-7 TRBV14 TGTGCCAGCAGCCAAGATGTTAGGACAGGGGACTACGAGCAGTACTTC CASSQDVRTGDYEQYF